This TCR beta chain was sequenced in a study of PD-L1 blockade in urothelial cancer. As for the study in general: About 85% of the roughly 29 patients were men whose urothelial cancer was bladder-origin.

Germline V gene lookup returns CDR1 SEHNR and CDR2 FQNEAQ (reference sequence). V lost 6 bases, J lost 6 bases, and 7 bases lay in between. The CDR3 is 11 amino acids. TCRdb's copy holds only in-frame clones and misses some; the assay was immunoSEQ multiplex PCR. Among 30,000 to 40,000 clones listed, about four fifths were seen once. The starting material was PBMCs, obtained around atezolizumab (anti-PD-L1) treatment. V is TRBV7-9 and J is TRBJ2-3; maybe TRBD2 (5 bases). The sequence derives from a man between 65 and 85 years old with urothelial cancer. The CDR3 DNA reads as TGTGCCAGCAGAGGCGGGGATACGCAGTATTTT. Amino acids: CASRGGDTQYF.